This T cell receptor (beta chain) was profiled in a study of T cell responses to AZD1222 COVID-19 vaccine. In the study overall: Pooled together were second doses at about 4 or about 12 weeks.

Sequencing was performed with immunoSEQ multiplex PCR; in TCRdb, only in-frame clones are kept and a portion is missing. The table lists more than 150,000 clones, 75% to 90% of them singletons. The CDR3 has 18 residues. The germline CDR1 and CDR2 sequences are SGHRS and YFSETQ. The ends were cut back, 0 bases at V and 8 bases at J, with 23 bases in the middle. For this clone: The antigen remains unidentified.

Study-wide points: Unmutated variant regions are reportedly the target of nearly half of TCRs that are spike-specific. Repertoire samples came only from after the peak T cell response. There were mostly white British donors and more females than males, and clonal diversity was possibly underestimated.

The TCR sequence derives from an adult in good health. The rearrangement links TRBV5-1 to TRBJ1-4; D is undetermined. The sample in question was peripheral blood, obtained on day 0 of AZD1222 vaccination. The CDR3 region is CASSLAERAGSFREKLFF. The CDR3 DNA follows: TGCGCCAGCAGCTTGGCCGAACGGGCGGGTTCTTTCAGAGAAAAACTGTTTTTT.